The entry that follows covers one T cell receptor beta chain sequence. The target antigen is unknown. This specimen belongs to a study of CD8+CD57+ T cells in acquired aplastic anemia. Across the whole study: Mean DNA quantity obtained from sorted CD4+ and CD8+ cells was around 3.2 ug.

Findings of the study overall: Found in both controls and patients were 25 to 35 CD8+ CDR3 sequences.

V was trimmed by 6 bases and J by 2 bases, leaving 13 bases between them. The germline V gene has CDR1 SNHLY and CDR2 FYNNEI. The CDR3 totals 14 residues. Profiles of TCR beta VDJ and CDR3 were generated from a genomic DNA template. TCRdb analysed the reads with MiXCR anew, one entry per CDR3 protein. Among approximately 170,000 distinct CDR3 sequences listed, roughly 63% were seen once. The sequence was obtained from a human donor in good health. The sample consisted of sorted CD4+, CD8+, or CD8+CD57+ T cells (not recorded which) from PBMCs. The rearrangement links TRBV2 to TRBJ1-2; D gene ambiguous. This CDR3 is CASSPNGLNYGYTF. CDR3 sequence (DNA): TGTGCCAGCAGCCCTAACGGGCTCAACTATGGCTACACCTTC.